This TCR beta chain came from a study of blood T cell repertoires in COVID-19. Study overall: The United States, Italy and Spain were the sources of the acute and convalescent COVID-19 samples. Sample material is recorded as cDNA or gDNA derived from T cells, B-cell-depleted T cells, or PBMCs.

Original methodology: Estimation of nucleated cell counts relied on the amplification of reference gene primers. TCRdb keeps only in-frame clones here, not all; method: immunoSEQ multiplex PCR. V and J calls and clone size are given by that table; D and trimming were obtained from the DNA. Of approximately 330,000 clones detected, about 87% appear once; the ten largest clones hold more than 7.5%. Germline loops: CDR1 LNHDA, CDR2 SQIVND (reference sequence). This CDR3 contains 11 residues. The V and J ends lost 3 bases and 6 bases respectively, with 6 bases between them. The source is a man aged 25 to 40 with COVID-19, enrolled during active disease. This chain uses TRBV19 with TRBJ2-7; D is ambiguous. The sequencing input was peripheral blood. This CDR3 reads CASSIGAEQYF. DNA for the CDR3: TGTGCCAGTAGTATCGGAGCCGAGCAGTACTTC. The whole variable domain, remainder taken from reference TRBV19 and TRBJ2-7, is DGGITQSPKYLFRKEGQNVTLSCEQNLNHDAMYWYRQDPGQGLRLIYYSQIVNDFQKGDIAEGYSVSREKKESFPLTVTSAQKNPTAFYLCASSIGAEQYFGPGTRLTVT.